This entry is about one T cell receptor (beta chain). No count is recorded, yet this clonotype rates as medium-sized (0.01 to 0.1%) from its frequency. This clone's antigen is unknown. The library was produced with 10x single-cell sequencing. CSF cells were profiled with 10X Genomics single-cell V(D)J and 5' gene-expression libraries. An Illumina NextSeq550 was used to sequence the CSF single-cell TCR libraries. The authors' analysis ran thus. After V(D)J reads were mapped to the vdj-GRCh38 alts ensemble 2.0.0 reference, the Cell Ranger vdj pipeline was used to analyse the reads. Clonotypes were defined as cell barcodes sharing the same set of productive CDR3 nucleotide sequences. Clonotype information was added to Seurat v3.0 gene-expression metadata to link clonality with transcriptional profiles. Any CSF cell with more than 1,800 genes, more than 7,500 UMIs or more than 10% mitochondrial reads was excluded. To find TCRs with known antigen specificity, CDR3-beta sequences were matched against VDJdb. Clone sharing was examined by network analysis using the R package qgraph, in which only TCRs with complete alpha and beta chains were included. TCRdb reprocessed the reads, so every CDR3 protein sequence counts as one entry and DNA is not shown. TCRdb's processing, not the authors', yielded these V and J calls. This specimen's table enumerates 1,500 to 2,000 distinct CDR3 sequences. The ten largest clonotypes hold about 6.1% of the sample.

The CDR3 contains 15 residues, cysteine and phenylalanine counted. The DNA sequence is not available. Looking up the germline V gene (reference sequence) yields CDR1 LNHDA and CDR2 SQIVND. The sample is drawn from a study of CD8 T cells in cerebrospinal fluid in Alzheimer's disease (dated by TCRdb to 2020 to 2021). Notes on the research overall: The study assessed CSF T cell clonal expansion with two single-cell approaches: plate-based nested PCR sequencing and droplet-based sequencing. The study examined whether cerebrospinal fluid from healthy elderly individuals and from patients with neurodegenerative disease contained clonally expanded T cells. In the droplet-based CSF analysis comparing patients with controls, there were ten or so healthy controls (around 11,000 cells) and ten or so patients with MCI or Alzheimer's disease (approximately 10,000 cells). The CSF gene-expression analysis, which included patients with Parkinson's disease, covered a total of about 25 samples.

What the study reported, not specific to this receptor: In patients with MCI or Alzheimer's disease, the biggest CSF clone accounted for a larger percentage of TCRs than in controls. The EBV-specific clones were neither the most highly expanded clones nor enriched among patients. Only samples with detectable clones went into the overall clonality comparison: some 11 healthy, 5 MCI, 5 AD, and 6 PD. When the data were pooled, most of the 6 Alzheimer's patients but only 1 of 10 healthy subjects had a highly expanded clone, defined as one making up at least 3% of TCRs. Finding EBV-specific TCRs in CSF, the authors cautioned, does not establish a causal link between EBV and Alzheimer's disease.

Every participant was in good physical condition and had no acute infectious disease. Live CSF cells for droplet-based sequencing were sorted with a live/dead marker. To pellet immune cells, CSF obtained by lumbar puncture was centrifuged at 300g. CSF samples were checked for red blood cells, and any sample contaminated with blood was excluded. CSF cells were cryopreserved in freezing medium, frozen overnight at -80 °C, and then stored in liquid nitrogen. Before analysis, CSF samples had been stored for less than seven months. This TCR came from a human donor in good health. The sample comprised cerebrospinal fluid. The chain links TRBV19 with TRBJ2-6; the TRBD1 assignment by TCRdb is unverifiable without DNA. The CDR3 loop reads CASSSDSLEANVLTF.